One and the same sample provided the 19 T cell receptor beta chains below, sequenced in a study of cytomegalovirus exposure and HLA in healthy donors. Use of 60 Vbeta and 13 Jbeta primers characterized the PCR. Profiled with immunoSEQ multiplex PCR; TCRdb holds only in-frame clones, not every one. The data show fewer than 200,000 clones, around 73% seen once. Specimen: PBMCs. The source is a man aged 55 to 70 in good health and CMV-seronegative.

A remark on this clone: An end of the junction differs from the germline gene, which may be a read error. The same CDR3 arises from other DNA sequences in this sample as well. V usage is TRBV7-7 and J usage is TRBJ2-5; 10 bases line up with TRBD2. CDR3 length equals 14 residues. Germline V gives CDR1 SSHAT, CDR2 FNYEAQ (reference sequence). The CDR3 DNA reads as TGTGCTAGCAGCCCAAGGACTAGCGGAGAGACCCAGTACTTC. Encoded protein: CASSPRTSGETQYF. Full variable domain (remainder filled in from reference TRBV7-7 and TRBJ2-5): GAGVSQSPRYKVTKRGQDVTLRCDPISSHATLYWYQQALGQGPEFLTYFNYEAQPDKSGLPSDRFSAERPEGSISTLTIQRTEQRDSAMYRCASSPRTSGETQYFGPGTRLLVL.

This clone was counted a single time. The chain is built from TRBV5-1 and TRBJ1-1; D call uncertain. The CDR3 loop spans 15 amino acids. Germline V gene sequence: CDR1 SGHRS, CDR2 YFSETQ. Trimming cost V 4 bases and J 6 bases, with 19 bases left between them. CDR3 nucleotide sequence: TGCGCCAGCAGCCCCGGGGAGGCATACACCTCTGAAGCTTTCTTT. Amino acids: CASSPGEAYTSEAFF.

The V call is TRBV27, the J call TRBJ2-2, with 9 nucleotides matching TRBD1. The CDR3 is made up of 16 amino acids. Germline V gene lookup returns CDR1 MNHEY and CDR2 SMNVEV (reference sequence). V was pared by 7 bases and J by 2 bases, with 8 bases of the junction left unmatched. CDR3 sequence: CASTRTGDLNTGELFF. The DNA of the CDR3 is TGTGCCAGCACCCGGACAGGGGACCTAAACACCGGGGAGCTGTTTTTT.

The chain employs TRBV10-2 and TRBJ1-6; 8 bases agree with TRBD1. Germline V gives CDR1 WSHSY, CDR2 SAAADI. CDR3 length equals 15 residues. With 2 bases clipped from V and 10 bases from J, the junction kept 7 bases outside the gene matches. CDR3 in amino acids: CASSEDLTGGSPLHF. The CDR3 DNA reads as TGCGCCAGCAGTGAGGACCTCACAGGGGGATCACCCCTCCACTTT.

This CDR3 is CASSLDPNQGEKLFF. For the CDR3, the DNA is TGTGCCAGCAGCTTGGATCCTAACCAGGGGGAAAAACTGTTTTTT. The chain carries TRBV5-5 and TRBJ1-4; the D gene is possibly TRBD1 (6 bases). The CDR3 is 15 amino acids. Germline CDR1 reads SGHKS; CDR2 reads YYEKEE (reference sequence). Trimming stripped 0 bases from V and 8 bases from J, with 14 bases between.

V and J are TRBV7-8 and TRBJ2-7; 11 nucleotides align to TRBD1. CDR3 size: 16 residues. The germline V gene encodes CDR1 SGHVS and CDR2 FQNEAQ. The trim removed 3 bases at V and 4 bases at J, leaving 8 bases unmatched. CDR3 protein: CASSLRRGTGGYEQYF. The CDR3 bases are TGTGCCAGCAGCTTGCGCCGAGGGACAGGGGGTTACGAGCAGTACTTC.

This chain joins TRBV2 and TRBJ2-4; D remains unclear. CDR1 is SNHLY, CDR2 FYNNEI, per germline. V was clipped by 7 bases and J by 0 bases, with 10 bases between them. The length of the CDR3 is 14 residues. CDR3 residues: CASNLLLAKNIQYF. In DNA form, the CDR3 reads TGTGCCAGCAATCTTCTTTTAGCCAAAAACATTCAGTACTTC.

This clone was seen only once. The chain recombines TRBV6-6 with TRBJ1-5; 10 bases are a match to TRBD1. CDR1 is MNHNY, CDR2 SVGAGI, per germline (reference sequence). This CDR3 has 14 amino acids. The V gene end was trimmed by 5 bases and the J gene end by 5 bases; junction bases not matched to a gene: 3. CDR3 coding DNA: TGTGCCAGCAGTGGACAGGGGGGCCATCAGCCCCAGCATTTT. Protein sequence: CASSGQGGHQPQHF.

V is TRBV2 and J is TRBJ1-2; D remains unclear. The length of the CDR3 is 12 residues. CDR1 SNHLY and CDR2 FYNNEI come from the germline V gene. Trimming took off 7 bases at V and 4 bases at J, with 10 bases between the two ends. CDR3 loop: CASMVTGYGYTF. The CDR3 DNA is TGTGCCAGCATGGTGACTGGCTATGGCTACACCTTC.

The rearrangement links TRBV5-1 to TRBJ1-1; 11 bases map to TRBD1. After removal of 7 bases from V and 5 bases from J, the junction contained 10 bases not matched to a gene. The CDR3 totals 15 residues. Looked up from germline, CDR1 is SGHRS and CDR2 is YFSETQ. CDR3 loop: CASGGQGDKVTEAFF. CDR3 nucleotide sequence: TGCGCCAGCGGGGGACAGGGGGATAAAGTTACTGAAGCTTTCTTT.

The chain joins TRBV7-8 to TRBJ2-7, with 7 bases identical to TRBD2. Losses at the gene ends were 4 bases for V and 5 bases for J; bases not matched to a gene: 11. The germline V gene encodes CDR1 SGHVS and CDR2 FQNEAQ. There are 15 residues in the CDR3. Here the CDR3 reads CASSWGAGRQNEQYF. The DNA of the CDR3 is TGTGCCAGCAGCTGGGGAGCGGGGAGGCAGAACGAGCAGTACTTC.

V gene TRBV19 combines with J gene TRBJ1-2, with 12 bases aligning to TRBD1. V lost 4 bases and J lost 7; bases outside the gene matches: 13. Germline loops: CDR1 LNHDA, CDR2 SQIVND (reference sequence). The CDR3 is made up of 17 amino acids. The CDR3 reads CASSTSRDRGRLCGYTF. The DNA of the CDR3 is TGTGCCAGTAGTACGTCCCGGGACAGGGGGCGTCTGTGTGGCTACACCTTC.

The chain joins TRBV18 to TRBJ2-1; 9 bases fit TRBD1. Germline CDR1 reads KGHSH; CDR2 reads LQKENI. Losses at the gene ends were 3 bases for V and 6 bases for J; bases not matched to a gene: 3. The CDR3 is made up of 14 amino acids. The CDR3 bases are TGTGCCAGCTCACCCCGGACAGGGGTCAATGAGCAGTTCTTC. Residues: CASSPRTGVNEQFF.

V is TRBV7-9 and J is TRBJ2-3; 7 nucleotides match TRBD1. The CDR3 is 16 residues long. V gave up 5 bases and J gave up 0 bases; unmatched junction bases: 8. From germline, CDR1 is SEHNR and CDR2 FQNEAQ (reference sequence). The CDR3 DNA reads TGTGCCAGCAGCCCAGCAGGGACAGTTAGCACAGATACGCAGTATTTT. This sequence encodes CASSPAGTVSTDTQYF.

The chain employs TRBV19 and TRBJ2-5, with 9 bases matching TRBD1. This CDR3 has 15 residues. Germline V gives CDR1 LNHDA, CDR2 SQIVND (reference sequence). Trimming cost V 0 bases and J 2 bases; bases outside gene matches: 1. The CDR3 protein is CASSIEGQGQETQYF. The CDR3, as DNA: TGTGCCAGTAGTATAGAGGGACAGGGACAAGAGACCCAGTACTTC.

This rearrangement joins TRBV27 to TRBJ2-5; D unclear. Germline loops: CDR1 MNHEY, CDR2 SMNVEV (reference sequence). This CDR3 has 13 residues. V was cut by 4 bases and J by 1 base, with 7 bases left in between. The CDR3 DNA reads TGTGCCAGCAGTTCCCTGGCCCAAGAGACCCAGTACTTC. Encoded protein: CASSSLAQETQYF.

This rearrangement joins TRBV5-4 to TRBJ2-1; 9 bases are shared with TRBD2. CDR1 and CDR2 (germline): SGHNT, YYREEE (reference sequence). CDR3 length: 16 residues. Trimming removed 4 bases from V and 0 bases from J; junction bases left unmatched: 5. The CDR3 DNA is TGTGCCAGCAGCCCGTTTAGCGGGAGCTCCTACAATGAGCAGTTCTTC. Amino acids: CASSPFSGSSYNEQFF. The full variable domain, completed using reference TRBV5-4 and TRBJ2-1, is ETGVTQSPTHLIKTRGQQVTLRCSSQSGHNTVSWYQQALGQGPQFIFQYYREEENGRGNFPPRFSGLQFPNYSSELNVNALELDDSALYLCASSPFSGSSYNEQFFGPGTRLTVL.

The chain carries TRBV2 and TRBJ2-7; the D gene is possibly TRBD1 (6 bases). Trimming shortened V by 6 bases and J by 0 bases, and 21 bases separated the two germline ends. The germline V gene has CDR1 SNHLY and CDR2 FYNNEI. The CDR3 covers 17 residues. CDR3 sequence reads: CASRDTRARTVSYEQYF. In DNA, the CDR3 is TGTGCCAGCAGAGATACCCGCGCTAGGACAGTCTCCTACGAGCAGTACTTC.

The V gene is TRBV29-1, the J gene TRBJ2-3; D possibly corresponds to TRBD1 (5 bases). CDR3 size: 14 residues. In germline, CDR1 is SQVTM, CDR2 ANQGSEA. V lost 3 bases to trimming and J lost 3 bases, with 13 bases between them. The CDR3 sequence is CSVDQRKGTDTQYF. DNA of the CDR3: TGCAGCGTTGATCAAAGAAAGGGGACAGATACGCAGTATTTT.